Listed below are T cell receptor beta chains from one sample, sequenced in a study of T cell changes during pregnancy in multiple sclerosis. Generated by immunoSEQ multiplex PCR, the TCRdb table keeps only in-frame clones and is missing some. Of tens of thousands of clones in the sample, roughly 90% were seen once. Sequenced here: CD4+ T cells from peripheral blood mononuclear cells, sampled in the second trimester of pregnancy. The receptors come from a female donor with multiple sclerosis, enrolled in a pregnancy study. Each CDR3 is given with its conserved first and last residue. The order of the fields is J gene, clone size, D gene, V gene, CDR3 DNA, CDR3 protein. D genes are given only for firm matches. Not all rows give a size; the values are once, few, many and, for expanded clones, a class.

>TRBJ2-2|-|TRBD2|TRBV6-5
TGTGCCAGCAGCCGAATTAGCGGGGGCGGGGAGCTGTTTTTT
CASSRISGGGELFF
>TRBJ2-5|-|-|TRBV29-1
TGCAGCGTTGATTTCCAGCGGTCATGGGCGACCCAGTACTTC
CSVDFQRSWATQYF
>TRBJ2-3|-|TRBD2|TRBV2
TGTGCCAGCGGGGGTGGAGGACTAGCGCTGAAAGATACGCAGTATTTT
CASGGGGLALKDTQYF
>TRBJ2-7|-|-|TRBV11-1
TGTGCCAGCAGCTTAGACGGGAGCCCCTACGAGCAGTACTTC
CASSLDGSPYEQYF
>TRBJ1-5|-|-|TRBV21-1
TGTGCCAGCAGCAAAGCGCGTCCGACCGCCGGGTTCCGGACCCAGCATTTT
CASSKARPTAGFRTQHF
>TRBJ1-5|-|-|TRBV27
TGTGCCAGCAGTTTTGGGAGTGGGGGCACGGCCCCCAATCAGCCCCAGCATTTT
CASSFGSGGTAPNQPQHF
>TRBJ2-5|-|-|TRBV4-1
TGCGCCAGCAGCCAAGCGACTTTAGAGGAGACCCAGTACTTC
CASSQATLEETQYF
>TRBJ2-3|-|-|TRBV15
TGTGCCACCAGCCCCGGCGGGACAGATACGCAGTATTTT
CATSPGGTDTQYF
>TRBJ2-1|-|-|TRBV6-1
TGTGCCAGCAGTGAACAGGACAGCTCCTACAATGAGCAGTTCTTC
CASSEQDSSYNEQFF
>TRBJ2-1|-|TRBD2|TRBV27
TGTGCCAGCAAACGGACTAGCGGTCTCACGAGGGATGAGCAGTTCTTC
CASKRTSGLTRDEQFF
>TRBJ1-5|-|-|TRBV28
TGTGCCACCACTAACGTCCCGGGTCAGCCCCAGCATTTT
CATTNVPGQPQHF
>TRBJ2-7|-|-|TRBV5-1
TGCGCCAGCAGCCCTCGACAGGCTTCCTACGAGCAGTACTTC
CASSPRQASYEQYF
>TRBJ2-3|-|-|TRBV7-9
TGTGCCAGCAGCTTAGAAGTAGGAGGGGATACGCAGTATTTT
CASSLEVGGDTQYF
>TRBJ2-4|-|TRBD1|TRBV11-1
TGTGCCAGCAGCCTCCACTCCGGACAGGGGAACATTCAGTACTTC
CASSLHSGQGNIQYF
>TRBJ2-1|-|TRBD2|TRBV13
TGTGCCAGCATCCTTGCGGGAGTAGCCTACAATGAGCAGTTCTTC
CASILAGVAYNEQFF
>TRBJ2-7|-|-|TRBV6-1
TGTGCCAGCACCCCCCCTGGCAGCGAGCAGTACTTC
CASTPPGSEQYF
>TRBJ1-5|-|-|TRBV5-5
TGTGCCAGCAGCTTGGACTATGGATCCGAGTATTCCCAGCATTTT
CASSLDYGSEYSQHF
>TRBJ2-1|-|TRBD2|TRBV27
TGTGCCAGCAGTTCGACGGGACTAGCGGGCCACCCCTTCTCCTACAATGAGCAGTTCTTC
CASSSTGLAGHPFSYNEQFF
>TRBJ2-5|-|TRBD2|TRBV10-3
TGTGCCATCAGAGGGACTAGCGGGAGCCAAGAGACCCAGTACTTC
CAIRGTSGSQETQYF
>TRBJ2-6|-|TRBD1|TRBV19
TGTGCCAGTACTAGACAGGGGGGCTCTGGGGCCAACGTCCTGACTTTC
CASTRQGGSGANVLTF
>TRBJ2-7|few|-|TRBV2
TGTGCCAGCAGTGAACGACAGGACCTGGGCGTCTACGAGCAGTACTTC
CASSERQDLGVYEQYF
>TRBJ2-5|once|-|TRBV7-2
TGTGCCAGCAGCTTTAAAGAGACCCAGTACTTC
CASSFKETQYF
>TRBJ2-7|-|TRBD2|TRBV27
TGTGCCAGCAGTTTAAGACTAGCGGGACCAACCTACGAGCAGTACTTC
CASSLRLAGPTYEQYF
>TRBJ2-5|-|TRBD2|TRBV15
TGTGCCACCAGCAGTACTAGCGGGATCGGAGAGACCCAGTACTTC
CATSSTSGIGETQYF
>TRBJ2-5|-|-|TRBV19
TGTGCCAGTAATAGCGGTGAGACCCAGTACTTC
CASNSGETQYF
>TRBJ2-7|-|-|TRBV28
TGTGCCAGCAGTCTAGCCGGGACAACCTCCTACGAGCAGTACTTC
CASSLAGTTSYEQYF
>TRBJ2-2|-|-|TRBV4-2
TGTGCCAGCAGCCAAGAAGCGACAGGGTTTACCGGGGGGCTGTTTTTT
CASSQEATGFTGGLFF
>TRBJ2-1|-|-|TRBV5-1
TGCGCCAGCAGCCCTGACTTGTACAATGAGCAGTTCTTC
CASSPDLYNEQFF
>TRBJ1-1|-|-|TRBV28
TGTGCCAGCATTTCGAGGAACACTGAAGCTTTCTTT
CASISRNTEAFF
>TRBJ2-1|-|TRBD2|TRBV19
TGTGCCAGTAGTATCAAAGCGGGAGAATACCATGAGCAGTTCTTC
CASSIKAGEYHEQFF
>TRBJ2-1|-|-|TRBV4-2
TGTGCCAGCAGCCAAGAAGTGGGAGGCCCGAACAATGAGCAGTTCTTC
CASSQEVGGPNNEQFF
>TRBJ1-1|-|-|TRBV5-4
TGTGCCAGCAGCTTTGGGCAGAACACTGAAGCTTTCTTT
CASSFGQNTEAFF
>TRBJ1-1|-|TRBD1|TRBV6-1
TGTGCCAGCAGGGTGGGACAGATGAACACTGAAGCTTTCTTT
CASRVGQMNTEAFF
>TRBJ2-3|-|-|TRBV7-9
TGTGCCAGCAGACCCGCCGGGGCAGATACGCAGTATTTT
CASRPAGADTQYF
>TRBJ1-5|-|TRBD1|TRBV12-5
TGTGCCGACCCAGGGGGCGAGAAAGAAAATCAGCCCCAGCATTTT
CADPGGEKENQPQHF
>TRBJ2-7|-|-|TRBV4-2
TGTGCCAGCAGCCAAGAGGTGGGGGCGTACGAGCAGTACTTC
CASSQEVGAYEQYF
>TRBJ2-7|-|-|TRBV27
TGTGCCAGCAGTTTATTCAGGGGACACTACGAGCAGTACTTC
CASSLFRGHYEQYF
>TRBJ2-7|-|TRBD2|TRBV19
TGTGCCAGTAGTATTCTCGGGGGGGCCTCCTACGAGCAGTACTTC
CASSILGGASYEQYF
>TRBJ2-5|-|TRBD1|TRBV27
TGTGCCAGCAGTTTTAGGGACAGGGGGATTGAGGCCCAGTACTTC
CASSFRDRGIEAQYF
>TRBJ2-1|-|TRBD2|TRBV6-6
TGTGCCAGCAGTTACGCGGCTAGCGGAGGCAATGAGCAGTTCTTC
CASSYAASGGNEQFF
>TRBJ2-3|-|TRBD1|TRBV29-1
TGCAGCGTCCTGGACAGGAGAGCCACAGATACGCAGTATTTT
CSVLDRRATDTQYF
>TRBJ1-5|-|-|TRBV10-3
TGTGCCATCAGTGAATCAGCGACGCCCCAGCATTTT
CAISESATPQHF
>TRBJ2-3|once|-|TRBV5-4
TGTGCCAGCAGCTTGGGGACTACAGATACGCAGTATTTT
CASSLGTTDTQYF
>TRBJ1-2|-|-|TRBV28
TGTGCCAGCAGTCCTTCATTGGGGGCCGTAGTAGGCTACACCTTC
CASSPSLGAVVGYTF
>TRBJ1-5|-|-|TRBV6-5
TGTGCCAGCAGCGAGACAGGTCCGAATCAGCCCCAGCATTTT
CASSETGPNQPQHF
>TRBJ2-2|-|-|TRBV5-1
TGCGCCAGCAGGAGAGACTCTAACACCGGGGAGCTGTTTTTT
CASRRDSNTGELFF
>TRBJ2-7|-|-|TRBV5-4
TGTGCCAGCAGCTTGGCCGGCGAGCAGTACTTC
CASSLAGEQYF
>TRBJ2-3|-|-|TRBV7-2
TGTGCCAGCAGCAGCTTATTGTCCGGACTCCAGCAGTATTTT
CASSSLLSGLQQYF
>TRBJ1-3|-|-|TRBV6-6
TGTGCCAGCAGGAGGGCGGGGGGCTCTGGAAACACCATATATTTT
CASRRAGGSGNTIYF
>TRBJ2-7|-|TRBD1|TRBV19
TGTGCCAGTAGGAAGCTGGGACAGGGCTCCTCTGGCGAGCAGTACTTC
CASRKLGQGSSGEQYF
>TRBJ2-7|-|-|TRBV30
TGTGCCTGGAAGAGGGAGTACGAGCAGTACTTC
CAWKREYEQYF